The 18 T cell receptor beta chains below come from one sample, sequenced in a study of response to subunit inactivated influenza vaccine. MiXCR, applied by TCRdb to the RT-PCR reads, yields one record per CDR3 protein. The sample has 710,000 or so distinct CDR3 sequences; 15% to 19% are singletons. Sequencing used PBMCs from blood, obtained about 11 days after vaccination. Receptor source: a man aged 50 to 59 who received an inactivated influenza vaccine.

This clonotype has just a few counts. The gene calls are TRBV18 and TRBJ2-2, with TRBD1 matching over 7 bases. Germline V CDR1 and CDR2: KGHSH, LQKENI. J lost 5 bases, V lost 1 base, and 13 bases had no gene match. The CDR3 runs to 18 residues. The CDR3 coding sequence is TGTGCCAGCTCACCACGGATCGGGCGACAGGGAGAAACCGGGGAGCTGTTTTTT. It translates to CASSPRIGRQGETGELFF.

This clonotype was picked up a small number of times. This rearrangement joins TRBV29-1 to TRBJ2-3, with TRBD1 as a possible D gene (5 bases). CDR1 is SQVTM and CDR2 is ANQGSEA in the germline V gene. Trimming took 6 bases from V and 1 from J, leaving 14 bases between them. CDR3 length: 14 amino acids. The CDR3 is CSVFSRVGTDTQYF. For the CDR3, the DNA is TGCAGCGTGTTTTCCAGGGTGGGCACAGATACGCAGTATTTT.

The sample holds a few counts of this clonotype. V and J are TRBV20-1 and TRBJ1-1; a weak D match, TRBD1 (5 bases). Germline CDR1 DFQATT, CDR2 SNEGSKA (reference sequence). The CDR3 contains 12 residues. Deletions cut 7 bases from V and 8 bases from J, with 17 bases between. This chain's CDR3 is CSGANQAGEAFF. The CDR3 coding sequence is TGCAGTGGGGCCAACCAAGCAGGGGAAGCTTTCTTT.

This clonotype came up many times. One end of the junction fails to match germline, which may point to a read error. J is TRBJ2-7 and V is TRBV7-7; either TRBD1 or TRBD2 may supply D (5 bases each). Germline values: CDR1 SSHAT, CDR2 FNYEAQ (reference sequence). The CDR3 runs to 13 residues. CDR3 in DNA: TGCGCCAGCAGCCCGGGACGAGGCTACGAGCAGTACTTC. This gives the protein CASSPGRGYEQYF.

The V call is TRBV9, the J call TRBJ2-4; D call uncertain. The CDR3 sequence is 16 residues long. Germline V gives CDR1 SGDLS, CDR2 YYNGEE. V dropped 0 bases and J dropped 2 bases, with 12 bases sitting between them. The CDR3 bases are TGTGCCAGCAGCGTAGGAGATTGGGGAACCAAAAACATTCAGTACTTC. Its translation is CASSVGDWGTKNIQYF.

This chain connects TRBV28 to TRBJ2-7, with 9 bases fitting TRBD1. Germline values: CDR1 MDHEN, CDR2 SYDVKM. With 6 bases clipped from V and 5 bases from J, the junction kept 14 bases outside the gene matches. This CDR3 has 16 residues. The CDR3 reads CASSPTGGVDRHEQYF. CDR3 DNA: TGTGCCAGCAGCCCGACAGGGGGAGTGGATCGCCACGAGCAGTACTTC. The whole variable domain, remainder taken from reference TRBV28 and TRBJ2-7, is DVKVTQSSRYLVKRTGEKVFLECVQDMDHENMFWYRQDPGLGLRLIYFSYDVKMKEKGDIPEGYSVSREKKERFSLILESASTNQTSMYLCASSPTGGVDRHEQYFGPGTRLTVT.

This clonotype was picked up a small number of times. The CDR3 DNA is TGCAGTGCTGGGGGGACAGGGAAAGGCGAGCAGTACTTC. This encodes CSAGGTGKGEQYF. V gene TRBV20-1 combines with J gene TRBJ2-7, with 9 positions matching TRBD1. The CDR3 totals 13 residues. V lost 5 bases and J lost 6; bases outside the gene matches: 8. Germline V gives CDR1 DFQATT, CDR2 SNEGSKA (reference sequence).

This clonotype was observed a few times. The chain uses TRBV6-2 or TRBV6-3 and TRBJ2-1; perhaps TRBD2 as D (6 bases). CDR3 length equals 15 residues. V lost 1 base to trimming and J lost 3 bases, with 10 bases between them. Germline V gene sequence: CDR1 MNHEY, CDR2 SVGEGT. The CDR3, as DNA: TGTGCCAGCAGTTACTTGGGGGGTGGCTACAATGAGCAGTTCTTC. Translated, it gives CASSYLGGGYNEQFF.

This clonotype appeared many times. The chain couples TRBV29-1 to TRBJ1-1; D is ambiguous. CDR1 and CDR2 from the germline V gene are SQVTM and ANQGSEA. V lost 4 bases, J lost 1 base, and 7 bases lay in between. This CDR3 has 12 residues. Here the CDR3 reads CSVGQTNTEAFF. For the CDR3, the DNA is TGCAGCGTTGGCCAAACGAACACTGAAGCTTTCTTT.

The chain couples TRBV12-3 or TRBV12-4 to TRBJ2-5, with 11 bases aligning to TRBD2. Losses at the gene ends were 3 bases for V and 0 bases for J; bases not matched to a gene: 3. This CDR3 region has 16 residues. The CDR3 region is CASSFGLAGYQETQYF. The CDR3, as DNA: TGTGCCAGCAGTTTCGGACTAGCGGGCTACCAAGAGACCCAGTACTTC.

The J gene is TRBJ1-5, the V gene TRBV6-1; D may be TRBD1 (5 bases). Germline V lookup: CDR1 MNHNS, CDR2 SASEGT. This CDR3 is built from 16 residues. V lost 6 bases and J lost 2, with 17 bases in between. The CDR3 nucleotides read TGTGCCAGCAGCCCAGGGCATGTAATCGGCAATCAGCCCCAGCATTTT. This codes for CASSPGHVIGNQPQHF.

This clonotype was seen a few times. V gene TRBV7-9 combines with J gene TRBJ2-7; tentatively, D is TRBD1 or TRBD2 (5 bases each). This CDR3 has 16 amino acids. In germline, CDR1 is SEHNR, CDR2 FQNEAQ (reference sequence). V shed 5 bases and J shed 0 bases, with 17 bases lying between them. CDR3 DNA: TGTGCCAGCAGCCCCCACGGGACGGTAAGCTCCTACGAGCAGTACTTC. As protein: CASSPHGTVSSYEQYF. Together with reference TRBV7-9 and TRBJ2-7, the CDR3 gives the full variable domain: DTGVSQNPRHKITKRGQNVTFRCDPISEHNRLYWYRQTLGQGPEFLTYFQNEAQLEKSRLLSDRFSAERPKGSFSTLEIQRTEQGDSAMYLCASSPHGTVSSYEQYFGPGTRLTVT.

The chain is built from TRBV10-3 and TRBJ2-4; TRBD1 aligns across 8 bases. The CDR3 covers 14 residues. V shed 11 bases and J 9 bases; nucleotides not matched to a gene: 15. Per germline, CDR1 ENHRY and CDR2 SYGVKD. The CDR3 region is CAARETGASGIQYF. CDR3 sequence (DNA): TGTGCCGCGCGAGAGACAGGGGCATCAGGCATTCAGTACTTC.

Only a few counts were recorded for this clonotype. The rearrangement links TRBV27 to TRBJ2-3, with D uncertain. CDR1 MNHEY and CDR2 SMNVEV come from the germline V gene (reference sequence). Trimming took 6 bases from V and 0 from J, leaving 16 bases between them. The CDR3 runs to 16 residues. CDR3 bases: TGTGCCAGCAGCAATCTTTTTTCTATTAGCACAGATACGCAGTATTTT. Residues: CASSNLFSISTDTQYF.

The chain links TRBV20-1 to TRBJ2-1; D is uncertain. Germline V lookup: CDR1 DFQATT, CDR2 SNEGSKA (reference sequence). The CDR3 sequence is 11 residues long. Trimming stripped 2 bases from V and 7 bases from J, with 6 bases between. The DNA for the CDR3 is TGCAGTGCTAGAAGAGGAAATGAGCAGTTCTTC. Translated: CSARRGNEQFF.

A few counts support this clonotype. This sequence joins TRBV7-9 and TRBJ2-7; 9 nucleotides line up with TRBD1. This CDR3 is built from 14 residues. Germline V CDR1 and CDR2: SEHNR, FQNEAQ (reference sequence). V dropped 5 bases and J dropped 4; count of bases not matched to a gene: 6. CDR3 nucleotides: TGTGCCAGCAGCCCCCGGGACAGGGAGTACGAGCAGTACTTC. Its translation is CASSPRDREYEQYF.

The chain uses TRBV18 and TRBJ2-2; 11 nucleotides align to TRBD2. The CDR3 length is 14 residues. Trimming took 4 bases from V and 11 from J; bases not matched to a gene: 6. Germline V gives CDR1 KGHSH, CDR2 LQKENI. The CDR3 region has the DNA TGTGCCAGCTCACGGGGGACTAGCGGAGGAGAGCTGTTTTTT. Encoded protein: CASSRGTSGGELFF.

CDR3 protein: CASSQDWRAGANVLTF. For the CDR3, the DNA is TGCGCCAGCAGCCAAGATTGGAGGGCTGGGGCCAACGTCCTGACTTTC. V usage is TRBV4-3 and J usage is TRBJ2-6; TRBD2 might be the D (6 bases). Trimming stripped 0 bases from V and 2 bases from J, with 8 bases between. Germline V gene sequence: CDR1 LGHNA, CDR2 YSLEER. This CDR3 is 16 amino acids long.